Below are 15 T cell receptor beta chains sequenced from a single sample in a study of response to subunit inactivated influenza vaccine. TCRdb re-called the RT-PCR reads through MiXCR, storing one row per CDR3 protein. The data contain 500,000 to 650,000 distinct CDR3 sequences, 7.5% to 8.5% of them seen just once; the ten biggest clones take up 10% to 15%. Source: PBMCs from blood, taken around 2 years after vaccination. Receptors were obtained from a man between 50 and 75 years old who received an inactivated influenza vaccine.

There are many counts of this clonotype. The V call is TRBV5-1, the J call TRBJ1-4; TRBD1 agrees at 9 bases. V lost 4 bases to trimming and J lost 0 bases; unmatched junction nucleotides: 4. Germline V CDR1 and CDR2: SGHRS, YFSETQ. This CDR3 has 16 amino acids. Here the CDR3 reads CASSPGDRATNEKLFF. CDR3 coding DNA: TGCGCCAGCAGCCCAGGGGACAGGGCAACTAATGAAAAACTGTTTTTT. The full variable domain, in which reference TRBV5-1 and TRBJ1-4 provide the parts outside the CDR3, is KAGVTQTPRYLIKTRGQQVTLSCSPISGHRSVSWYQQTPGQGLQFLFEYFSETQRNKGNFPGRFSGRQFSNSRSEMNVSTLELGDSALYLCASSPGDRATNEKLFFGSGTQLSVL.

The gene calls are TRBV14 and TRBJ2-3, with TRBD2 matching 7 bases. This CDR3 has 15 amino acids. V was pared by 4 bases and J by 5 bases, with 9 bases of the junction left unmatched. Germline CDR1 SGHDN, CDR2 FVKESK. The CDR3: CASSLFQAGLDTQYF. In nucleotides, the CDR3 is TGTGCCAGCAGCCTATTCCAAGCGGGGCTAGATACGCAGTATTTT.

This clonotype was seen a few times. The chain links TRBV6-1 to TRBJ1-2, with 7 nucleotides matching TRBD1. The CDR3 extends over 15 amino acids. Germline V gene sequence: CDR1 MNHNS, CDR2 SASEGT. V lost 2 bases and J lost 8; bases outside the gene matches: 11. The CDR3 region has the DNA TGTGCCAGCAGTGAAATTTTATTGACAGGGAAAGGCTACACCTTC. Its protein product is CASSEILLTGKGYTF.

The gene calls are TRBV5-5 and TRBJ2-2, with D possibly being TRBD1 or TRBD2 (6 bases each). V was trimmed by 3 bases and J by 4 bases, leaving 16 bases between them. The germline V gene has CDR1 SGHKS and CDR2 YYEKEE (reference sequence). The CDR3 runs 16 residues. The DNA for the CDR3 is TGTGCCAGCAGCTCCGCCGGAGGGGGGCTCACCGGGGAGCTGTTTTTT. Its translation: CASSSAGGGLTGELFF.

This clonotype has at least ten counts. The rearrangement uses TRBV7-2 and TRBJ1-2, with no clear D. The CDR3 extends over 14 amino acids. The germline CDR1 and CDR2 sequences are SGHTA and FQGNSA. Between the trimmed V and J ends, which lost 1 base and 2 bases, there was a span of 8 bases. The CDR3 DNA is TGTGCCAGCAGCTTAGATGGCCGGAACTATGGCTACACCTTC. It specifies CASSLDGRNYGYTF.

This clonotype was counted between two and nine times. V gene TRBV20-1 combines with J gene TRBJ2-6; D perhaps matches TRBD1 (6 bases). The germline gives CDR1 DFQATT, CDR2 SNEGSKA (reference sequence). V was shortened by 4 bases and J by 0 bases, with 13 bases between the two germline ends. The CDR3 spans 16 residues. The CDR3 reads CSATKGGSSGANVLTF. DNA for the CDR3: TGCAGTGCTACCAAAGGGGGTTCCTCTGGGGCCAACGTCCTGACTTTC.

This clonotype was observed a handful of times. The CDR3 region is CASSRSGIYEQYF. The CDR3 coding sequence is TGTGCCAGCAGCCGTTCGGGGATCTACGAGCAGTACTTC. J is TRBJ2-7 and V is TRBV27; D possibly corresponds to TRBD2 (5 bases). Germline CDR1 and CDR2: MNHEY and SMNVEV (reference sequence). V was pared by 6 bases and J by 3 bases, with 12 bases between. The CDR3 runs to 13 residues.

The chain links TRBV6-5 to TRBJ2-3; the D is unclear. The CDR3 is 16 residues long. The germline CDR1 and CDR2 sequences are MNHEY and SVGAGI. V lost 0 bases to trimming and J lost 0 bases, with 10 bases between them. The CDR3 is CASSYSWDSSTDTQYF. CDR3 in DNA: TGTGCCAGCAGTTACTCGTGGGATTCCAGCACAGATACGCAGTATTTT.

This clonotype appeared many times. V is TRBV2 and J is TRBJ1-5; no firm D call. The CDR3 spans 15 residues. The V gene lost 6 bases and the J gene lost 0 bases, with 12 bases spanning the gap. Germline V CDR1 and CDR2: SNHLY, FYNNEI. This CDR3 reads CASRQMHNSNQPQHF. CDR3 in DNA: TGTGCCAGCAGACAAATGCACAATAGCAATCAGCCCCAGCATTTT. Complete variable domain (other parts from reference TRBV2 and TRBJ1-5): EPEVTQTPSHQVTQMGQEVILRCVPISNHLYFYWYRQILGQKVEFLVSFYNNEISEKSEIFDDQFSVERPDGSNFTLKIRSTKLEDSAMYFCASRQMHNSNQPQHFGDGTRLSIL.

The chain carries TRBV6-2 or TRBV6-3 and TRBJ1-1; D is unresolved. The CDR3 is made up of 11 amino acids. Deletions cut 6 bases from V and 6 bases from J, with 8 bases between. CDR1 and CDR2 from the germline V gene are MNHEY and SVGEGT. The chain's CDR3 is CASSHGSEAFF. As DNA, the CDR3 is TGTGCCAGCAGCCACGGGTCTGAAGCTTTCTTT.

V and J are TRBV24-1 and TRBJ1-1; 7 bases line up with TRBD1. The CDR3 has 16 residues. CDR1 KGHDR and CDR2 SFDVKD come from the germline V gene. The V segment lost 2 bases and the J segment 0 bases; nucleotides outside the gene matches: 5. CDR3 bases: TGTGCCACCAGTGATTCCCCGACAGGGCTGAACACTGAAGCTTTCTTT. As protein: CATSDSPTGLNTEAFF.

The sample holds many counts of this clonotype. This chain connects TRBV12-3 or TRBV12-4 to TRBJ2-6; 7 nucleotides match TRBD1. CDR3 length: 15 amino acids. With 6 bases clipped from V and 4 bases from J, the junction kept 6 bases outside the gene matches. The chain's CDR3 is CASRTGSLGANVLTF. The CDR3 DNA follows: TGTGCCAGCAGGACAGGGAGTTTGGGGGCCAACGTCCTGACTTTC.

This clonotype was seen many times. The chain employs TRBV12-3 or TRBV12-4 and TRBJ2-3; no reliable D call. This CDR3 is 12 amino acids long. V lost 7 bases, J lost 0 bases, and 5 bases lay in between. CDR3 sequence reads: CASTPSTDTQYF. In nucleotides, the CDR3 is TGTGCCAGCACCCCGAGCACAGATACGCAGTATTTT.

This clonotype was detected a few times. The chain uses TRBV12-3 or TRBV12-4 and TRBJ1-4, with D perhaps matching TRBD1 (5 bases). The V gene lost 1 base and the J gene lost 8 bases, with 8 bases spanning the gap. This CDR3 region has 13 residues. CDR3 nucleotides: TGTGCCAGCAGTTTAGGGGGCGGCGAAAAACTGTTTTTT. This translates into CASSLGGGEKLFF.

This clonotype has only one observation. With a much larger clone just one base away, this may be a read error. The chain recombines TRBV4-2 with TRBJ2-7; D not resolved. Trimming stripped 1 base from V and 4 bases from J, with 14 bases between. Germline V lookup: CDR1 LGHNA, CDR2 YNFKEQ. The CDR3 runs to 15 residues. The CDR3 loop reads CASSQAPSGPYEQYF. The CDR3 DNA reads as TGTGCCAGCAGCCAAGCGCCCAGTGGGCCTTACGAGCAGTACTTC.